Following are 26 T cell receptor beta chains from one sample sequenced in a study of vaccination and CD4 T cells after COVID-19. The treatment was: roughly 11-day PBMC culture with coronavirus spike peptide pools or control peptides (ViraFEST assay). Unexposed donor CD4+ T cells predated the COVID-19 pandemic, collected 2011-2018. The Oncomine TCR Beta short-read assay sequenced DNA from cultured CD4+ T cells. TCRdb called the PCR reads again in MiXCR, with one record for every CDR3 protein. This sample has several thousand distinct CDR3 sequences, with 34% found just once. Antigen specificity for these receptors is unknown. Sequencing used CD4+ T cells from blood, cultured in vitro. These receptors originate from a human donor in good health.

In DNA form, the CDR3 reads TGTGCCAGCAGTTGGGGGGTTTCTTATGGCTACACCTTC. Amino acid sequence: CASSWGVSYGYTF. This chain joins TRBV12-3 or TRBV12-4 and TRBJ1-2; D possibly corresponds to TRBD1 (5 bases). The CDR3 length is 13 residues. Trimming removed 4 bases at V and 5 bases at J, with 11 bases between.

The chain combines TRBV5-4 with TRBJ2-3, with TRBD1 as a possible D gene (6 bases). CDR1 and CDR2 (germline): SGHNT, YYREEE (reference sequence). The CDR3 totals 13 residues. Trimming left V 4 bases short and J 5 bases short, with 11 bases between. The CDR3 protein is CASSLQGLDTQYF. CDR3 nucleotide sequence: TGTGCCAGCAGCCTCCAGGGGTTAGATACGCAGTATTTT.

The chain employs TRBV20-1 and TRBJ2-5; perhaps D is TRBD1 or TRBD2 (6 bases each). The ends were cut back, 0 bases at V and 7 bases at J, with 21 bases in the middle. CDR1 is DFQATT and CDR2 is SNEGSKA in the germline V gene (reference sequence). The CDR3 consists of 16 residues. The CDR3 nucleotides are TGCAGTGCTAGAGATCTGAGGGGGGAGGTGGTCGGGACCCAGTACTTC. This sequence encodes CSARDLRGEVVGTQYF.

J is TRBJ2-2 and V is TRBV24-1; the D is unclear. V shed 4 bases and J shed 1 base, with 6 bases lying between them. In germline, CDR1 is KGHDR, CDR2 SFDVKD. The CDR3 has 14 amino acids. Here the CDR3 reads CATSDSMNTGELFF. The CDR3, as DNA: TGTGCCACCAGTGACTCCATGAACACCGGGGAGCTGTTTTTT.

CDR3 region: CASSLLAGGLSSYNEQFF. CDR3 bases: TGTGCCAGCAGCTTACTAGCGGGGGGTCTAAGCTCCTACAATGAGCAGTTCTTC. The chain couples TRBV6-5 to TRBJ2-1, with 12 positions matching TRBD2. V trimming: 6 bases; J trimming: 0 bases; junction bases outside the gene matches: 9. Germline values: CDR1 MNHEY, CDR2 SVGAGI. This CDR3 contains 18 residues.

The chain couples TRBV20-1 to TRBJ1-6, with D uncertain. Germline V gene data show CDR1 as DFQATT and CDR2 as SNEGSKA (reference sequence). The CDR3 loop spans 14 amino acids. V was clipped by 3 bases and J by 9 bases, with 15 bases between them. This CDR3 reads CSARSYFPGSPLHF. The CDR3 DNA reads TGCAGTGCTAGGTCTTATTTCCCGGGTTCACCCCTCCACTTT.

The V gene is TRBV6-1, the J gene TRBJ1-2; 9 bases match TRBD1. This CDR3 spans 14 amino acids. Germline assignment: CDR1 MNHNS and CDR2 SASEGT. J gave up 11 bases and V 3 bases, and 10 bases lay outside the gene matches. The CDR3 is CASSDQGQGLRYTF. CDR3 nucleotides: TGTGCCAGCAGTGATCAGGGACAGGGCCTCAGGTACACCTTC.

The rearrangement uses TRBV19 and TRBJ2-7; 10 bases align to TRBD1. Trimming at V came to 0 bases and at J to 0 bases, leaving 5 bases not matched to a gene. Germline CDR1 reads LNHDA; CDR2 reads SQIVND (reference sequence). The CDR3 has 17 amino acids. CDR3 coding DNA: TGTGCCAGTAGTATAGATCATAGGACAGGGGGCTCCTACGAGCAGTACTTC. Protein: CASSIDHRTGGSYEQYF.

The genes are TRBV18 and TRBJ2-7, with TRBD2 matching 7 bases. Germline V lookup: CDR1 KGHSH, CDR2 LQKENI. V gave up 3 bases and J gave up 6 bases; unmatched junction bases: 2. The CDR3 totals 12 residues. CDR3 in DNA: TGTGCCAGCTCACCGGGAGGGGTCGAGCAGTACTTC. It is translated as CASSPGGVEQYF. Supplemented by reference TRBV18 and TRBJ2-7, the full variable domain reads NAGVMQNPRHLVRRRGQEARLRCSPMKGHSHVYWYRQLPEEGLKFMVYLQKENIIDESGMPKERFSAEFPKEGPSILRIQQVVRGDSAAYFCASSPGGVEQYFGPGTRLTVT.

This clonotype has a handful of counts. This chain joins TRBV6-1 and TRBJ1-6; TRBD1 matches at 7 bases. The CDR3 is 15 amino acids. Germline V CDR1 and CDR2: MNHNS, SASEGT. V gave up 8 bases and J gave up 5 bases; unmatched junction bases: 9. The CDR3 region is CASCKDRSNNSPLHF. CDR3 coding DNA: TGTGCCAGCTGTAAGGACAGGTCGAATAATTCACCCCTCCACTTT.

This clonotype was found a few times. The chain joins TRBV6-1 to TRBJ1-1; 7 bases fit TRBD1. CDR1 and CDR2 (germline): MNHNS, SASEGT. The CDR3 is made up of 14 amino acids. With 5 bases clipped from V and 7 bases from J, the junction kept 10 bases outside the gene matches. DNA of the CDR3: TGTGCCAGCAGTCACCTCCCCCGGGACAGTGAAGCTTTCTTT. It is translated as CASSHLPRDSEAFF.

This chain links TRBV2 with TRBJ1-2, with D hard to call. The V and J ends lost 11 bases and 0 bases respectively, with 31 bases between them. The germline V gene has CDR1 SNHLY and CDR2 FYNNEI. CDR3 size: 19 residues. Here the CDR3 DNA reads TGTGCCTGCACCGACCTTGGACTTCCACTACTAGGAGCTAACTATGGCTACACCTTC. Amino acids: CACTDLGLPLLGANYGYTF.

The rearrangement joins TRBV2 to TRBJ1-2, with D maybe TRBD1 (6 bases). Trimming shortened V by 8 bases and J by 1 base, and 14 bases separated the two germline ends. CDR1 and CDR2 from the germline V gene are SNHLY and FYNNEI. The CDR3 totals 14 residues. DNA for the CDR3: TGTGCCAGCCTCCGGGACACGATTAACTATGGCTACACCTTC. Translation gives CASLRDTINYGYTF.

This clonotype occurred a few times. The J gene is TRBJ1-6, the V gene TRBV20-1; TRBD1 matches 7 bases. CDR3 size: 14 residues. Per germline, CDR1 DFQATT and CDR2 SNEGSKA (reference sequence). The trim removed 5 bases at V and 0 bases at J, leaving 1 base unmatched. The CDR3 DNA follows: TGCAGTGCTCCAGGGGGCTCCTATAATTCACCCCTCCACTTT. This sequence encodes CSAPGGSYNSPLHF.

The rearrangement uses TRBV6-1 and TRBJ2-1; 7 nucleotides agree with TRBD1. Germline values: CDR1 MNHNS, CDR2 SASEGT. J lost 8 bases, V lost 6 bases, and 19 bases had no gene match. The CDR3 has 17 residues. The CDR3 protein is CASSLGKWDSRYDEQFF. CDR3 DNA: TGTGCCAGCAGCTTGGGGAAATGGGACAGCCGGTACGATGAGCAGTTCTTC.

A few counts support this clonotype. V is TRBV6-1 and J is TRBJ2-3, with 13 bases identical to TRBD2. V shed 2 bases, J shed 3 bases, and the junction held 5 bases outside the gene matches. CDR1 is MNHNS, CDR2 SASEGT, per germline. The CDR3 runs 17 residues. This CDR3 reads CASSERVTSGGTDTQYF. CDR3 sequence (DNA): TGTGCCAGCAGTGAAAGGGTGACTAGCGGGGGGACAGATACGCAGTATTTT.

Concerning this clonotype itself: One base away lies a much larger clone, so this may be a sequencing read error. The J gene is TRBJ2-3, the V gene TRBV20-1, with TRBD2 matching over 11 bases. Germline V CDR1 and CDR2: DFQATT, SNEGSKA (reference sequence). This CDR3 contains 16 residues. The chain's CDR3 is CSAREVAGGRTDAQYF. The CDR3, as DNA: TGCAGTGCTAGAGAGGTAGCGGGGGGGAGGACAGATGCGCAGTATTTT.

V usage is TRBV12-3 or TRBV12-4 and J usage is TRBJ1-5; D uncertain. The V gene lost 6 bases and the J gene lost 7 bases, with 13 bases spanning the gap. The CDR3 loop spans 13 amino acids. CDR3 sequence reads: CASRSLEGQPQHF. The CDR3 DNA sequence: TGTGCCAGCAGGAGTCTCGAAGGGCAGCCCCAGCATTTT.

This chain uses TRBV20-1 with TRBJ1-1, with D possibly TRBD1 on 6 matching bases. V dropped 2 bases and J dropped 2 bases, with 12 bases sitting between them. CDR1 and CDR2 (germline): DFQATT, SNEGSKA (reference sequence). This CDR3 is built from 14 residues. CDR3: CSARPAGGNTEAFF. Written as DNA, the CDR3 is TGCAGTGCTAGACCGGCTGGGGGCAACACTGAAGCTTTCTTT.

This clonotype turned up a few times. The chain joins TRBV27 to TRBJ2-7, with a weak D call TRBD1 (6 bases). Trimming took off 5 bases at V and 4 bases at J, with 9 bases between the two ends. Germline V gene sequence: CDR1 MNHEY, CDR2 SMNVEV (reference sequence). The CDR3 has 12 residues. The CDR3 DNA follows: TGTGCCAGCAGTCAAACAGGGTACGAGCAGTACTTC. Protein: CASSQTGYEQYF.

The sample holds a few counts of this clonotype. CDR3 amino acids: CASSYPSGGKGTEAFF. CDR3 in DNA: TGTGCCAGCAGTTACCCATCAGGGGGAAAAGGCACTGAAGCTTTCTTT. The chain carries TRBV6-5 and TRBJ1-1; 7 bases map to TRBD1. The CDR3 has 16 amino acids. Germline V gives CDR1 MNHEY, CDR2 SVGAGI. Trimming cost V 2 bases and J 4 bases; bases outside gene matches: 10.

The chain is built from TRBV10-3 and TRBJ1-1, with D maybe TRBD1 (5 bases). CDR1 and CDR2 (germline): ENHRY, SYGVKD. There are 13 residues in the CDR3. Trimming left V 5 bases short and J 5 bases short, with 12 bases between. Here the CDR3 DNA reads TGTGCCATCAGTATGCGCCAGGGAACTGAAGCTTTCTTT. Translated, it gives CAISMRQGTEAFF.

The chain joins TRBV20-1 to TRBJ2-3, with D maybe TRBD2 (5 bases). Germline V gene sequence: CDR1 DFQATT, CDR2 SNEGSKA (reference sequence). Trimming shortened V by 1 base and J by 2 bases, and 22 bases separated the two germline ends. The CDR3 totals 18 residues. The chain's CDR3 is CSARVPVYRSGYTDTQYF. Here the CDR3 DNA reads TGCAGTGCTAGAGTCCCCGTCTATAGGAGCGGCTACACAGATACGCAGTATTTT.

V and J are TRBV2 and TRBJ1-1, with a possible D match to TRBD1 (5 bases). Germline V lookup: CDR1 SNHLY, CDR2 FYNNEI. The length of the CDR3 is 17 residues. Trimming left V 4 bases short and J 0 bases short, with 18 bases between. CDR3 coding DNA: TGTGCCAGCAGTGTCGGGGCTGTCGGGGGAATGAACACTGAAGCTTTCTTT. The encoded protein is CASSVGAVGGMNTEAFF.

The chain couples TRBV19 to TRBJ1-2; 8 nucleotides align to TRBD1. This CDR3 region has 18 residues. The trim removed 6 bases at V and 2 bases at J, leaving 17 bases unmatched. Germline-derived CDR1 and CDR2 are LNHDA and SQIVND (reference sequence). The CDR3 DNA reads TGTGCCAGTAGAGCCCCCGGGACAGGCACATTCGACAACTATGGCTACACCTTC. It yields the protein CASRAPGTGTFDNYGYTF. Looking up the rest from reference TRBV19 and TRBJ1-2 gives the full variable domain: DGGITQSPKYLFRKEGQNVTLSCEQNLNHDAMYWYRQDPGQGLRLIYYSQIVNDFQKGDIAEGYSVSREKKESFPLTVTSAQKNPTAFYLCASRAPGTGTFDNYGYTFGSGTRLTVV.

The table lists this clonotype with a few counts. The V call is TRBV29-1, the J call TRBJ1-2; D not resolved. Per germline, CDR1 SQVTM and CDR2 ANQGSEA. The CDR3 extends over 8 amino acids. Trimming removed 6 bases from V and 6 bases from J, with 2 bases in between. The CDR3 DNA sequence: TGCAGCGTGAATGGCTACACCTTC. Its translation: CSVNGYTF.